This T cell receptor beta chain comes out of a study of blood T cells in healthy people across ages. The CDR3 consists of 15 residues. V was trimmed by 4 bases and J by 0 bases, leaving 12 bases between them. Per germline, CDR1 MGHRA and CDR2 YSYEKL. General study points: Donor CMV status was unknown, possibly confounding expanded clonotype changes. Aged donors had fewer naive CD4+ cells and lower diversity than long-lived donors.

Primed by a sample-barcoded 5' primer and a J-beta primer mix, a second PCR proceeded for about 7 to 12 cycles. Each TCR beta cDNA got a 12-nucleotide random molecular identifier. Individual samples furnished no less than 3 million CDR3-containing paired-end reads apiece. One entry per CDR3 protein, called by TCRdb with MiXCR from the 5' RACE reads. The sample holds fewer than 2,000,000 distinct CDR3 sequences; 39% are singletons and the top ten take 20% to 25%. This clonotype has just one count. Antigen specificity is unknown. V usage is TRBV4-1 and J usage is TRBJ1-2; tentatively, D is TRBD1 (6 bases). Sequenced: blood. The TCR sequence derives from a human donor in good health. CDR3 sequence: CASSLRDMPNYGYTF. The CDR3 coding sequence is TGCGCCAGCAGCCTAAGGGACATGCCTAACTATGGCTACACCTTC.